A single T cell receptor beta chain is shown here with its context. The sample comes from a study of shared clonotypes between healthy human individuals. The V and J ends lost 1 base and 7 bases respectively, with 7 bases between them. CDR1 and CDR2 (germline): SGHNT, YENEEA. The CDR3 contains 12 residues. Partitioning of CD4+ cells yielded a CD45RA+ naive subset and a CD45RA-negative memory subset. The table came from immunoSEQ multiplex PCR; TCRdb's copy has only in-frame clones and leaves some out. The table has 2 million to 2.5 million clones, roughly 95% seen once. This receptor was identified in a man aged 18-30 years in good health. V is TRBV11-3 and J is TRBJ1-1; a weak D match, TRBD1 (5 bases). The material sequenced was naive CD4+ T cells sorted from blood. Subset given: CD45RA+ positively selected. This chain's CDR3 is CASSLGQGEAFF. DNA of the CDR3: TGTGCCAGCAGCTTAGGGCAGGGTGAAGCTTTCTTT.